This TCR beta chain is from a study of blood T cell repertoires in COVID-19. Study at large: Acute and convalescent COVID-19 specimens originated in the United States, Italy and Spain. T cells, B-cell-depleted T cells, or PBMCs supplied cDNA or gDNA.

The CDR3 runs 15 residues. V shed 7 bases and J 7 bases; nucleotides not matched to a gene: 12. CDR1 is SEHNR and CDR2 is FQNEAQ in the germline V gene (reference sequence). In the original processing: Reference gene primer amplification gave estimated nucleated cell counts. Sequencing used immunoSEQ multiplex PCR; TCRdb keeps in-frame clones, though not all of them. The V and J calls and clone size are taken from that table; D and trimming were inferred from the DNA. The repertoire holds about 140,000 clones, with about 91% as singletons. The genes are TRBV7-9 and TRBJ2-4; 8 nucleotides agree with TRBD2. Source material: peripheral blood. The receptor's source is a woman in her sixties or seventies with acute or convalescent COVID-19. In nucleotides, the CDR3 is TGTGCCAGCACCGAAACCGGGGGGGCCGTTAACATTCAGTACTTC. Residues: CASTETGGAVNIQYF.